This T cell receptor beta chain was captured by sequencing in a study of CD8 T cells in Susac syndrome. Random hexamers were used to reverse transcribe roughly 0.5 to 1 ug of RNA. TCRdb analysed the immunoSEQ multiplex PCR reads with MiXCR anew, one entry per CDR3 protein. The repertoire holds fewer than 150,000 distinct CDR3 sequences, with approximately 89% as singletons. CDR3 size: 13 residues. CDR1 and CDR2 (germline): LNHNV, YYDKDF (reference sequence). Trimming left V 1 base short and J 4 bases short, with 7 bases between. Sequencing of TCR beta was undertaken in CD8+ and CD4+ T cells derived from blood.

Sequencing was carried out using CD8+ T cells from PBMCs. This chain connects TRBV15 to TRBJ1-1; D is uncertain. This receptor was taken from a human donor with multiple sclerosis. The CDR3 spells CATSRGPGTEAFF. The CDR3, as DNA: TGTGCCACCAGCAGAGGTCCGGGCACTGAAGCTTTCTTT.